These 18 T cell receptor beta chains were all obtained from the same sample, sequenced in a study of cytomegalovirus exposure and HLA in healthy donors (dated by TCRdb to the late 2010s). Receptor amplification or capture employed the immunoSEQ multiplex PCR assay. The multiplex PCR relied on a mix of 60 forward primers for TCR Vbeta segments and 13 reverse primers for TCR Jbeta segments. This is the immuneACCESS table as TCRdb keeps it, with only in-frame sequences that have V and J called. A part of the clones is gone; compared with another copy, unresolved V genes explain less than half, and the rest is unexplained. This sample is represented by around 170,000 clones; around 78% of them were singletons. The ten largest clones take up around 1.5% of the sample. The source material was PBMCs. All receptors come from a man aged 18 to 35 in good health and CMV-seronegative.

The genes are TRBV7-9 and TRBJ1-3; 9 bases match TRBD1. This CDR3 is 16 amino acids long. The germline gives CDR1 SEHNR, CDR2 FQNEAQ (reference sequence). The J segment lost 1 base and the V segment lost 4 bases, leaving 5 bases of the junction unmatched. The CDR3 is CASSWTGERSGNTIYF. Here the CDR3 DNA reads TGTGCCAGCAGCTGGACAGGGGAAAGGTCTGGAAACACCATATATTTT.

This chain links TRBV4-2 with TRBJ1-2; 7 bases are shared with TRBD1. Germline lookup yields CDR1 LGHNA and CDR2 YNFKEQ. There are 23 residues in the CDR3. Germline trimming cut 1 base from V and 2 bases from J; bases unmatched to any gene: 28. CDR3 in amino acids: CASSQVFWAPPRTGPGRNYGYTF. DNA of the CDR3: TGTGCCAGCAGCCAAGTTTTTTGGGCCCCCCCCCGGACAGGCCCCGGAAGAAACTATGGCTACACCTTC.

The gene calls are TRBV6-1 and TRBJ1-1; D not resolved. With 4 bases removed from V and 0 bases from J, the gap between germline ends came to 3 bases. Germline lookup yields CDR1 MNHNS and CDR2 SASEGT. CDR3 length: 12 amino acids. For the CDR3, the DNA is TGTGCCAGCAGTGTCGTGAACACTGAAGCTTTCTTT. Protein: CASSVVNTEAFF.

The genes are TRBV5-1 and TRBJ2-5, with 8 bases aligning to TRBD1. The CDR3 is made up of 14 amino acids. With V trimmed by 4 bases and J by 1 base, 3 bases remained unmatched. The germline V gene encodes CDR1 SGHRS and CDR2 YFSETQ. CDR3 sequence: CASSPGTGQETQYF. The CDR3 coding sequence is TGCGCCAGCAGCCCCGGGACAGGCCAAGAGACCCAGTACTTC.

The rearrangement joins TRBV27 to TRBJ2-1, with D maybe TRBD2 (5 bases). Germline lookup yields CDR1 MNHEY and CDR2 SMNVEV (reference sequence). V was clipped by 5 bases and J by 2 bases, with 16 bases between them. The length of the CDR3 is 16 residues. The CDR3 region has the DNA TGTGCCAGCAGTGAGATCGAAGGCGGGCCCTACAATGAGCAGTTCTTC. This codes for CASSEIEGGPYNEQFF.

This clone was detected only a few times. This chain connects TRBV25-1 to TRBJ2-2, with D tentatively TRBD2 (6 bases). Trimming left V 4 bases short and J 2 bases short, with 14 bases between. This CDR3 comprises 16 residues. Germline CDR1 reads MGHDK; CDR2 reads SYGVNS. The DNA of the CDR3 is TGTGCCAGCAGTGGCCCCCGGGACTCAAACACCGGGGAGCTGTTTTTT. Translating it yields CASSGPRDSNTGELFF.

V is TRBV6-6 and J is TRBJ2-5, with TRBD2 matching over 10 bases. The V gene's germline CDR1 is MNHNY and CDR2 SVGAGI (reference sequence). The CDR3 sequence is 15 residues long. The ends lost 6 bases at V and 3 bases at J; junction bases unmatched: 7. CDR3 residues: CASSRGAGGEETQYF. Here the CDR3 DNA reads TGTGCCAGCAGCCGGGGAGCGGGGGGGGAAGAGACCCAGTACTTC.

The chain joins TRBV19 to TRBJ1-1, with D possibly matching TRBD1 (6 bases). Trimming pared 4 bases from V and 1 base from J, leaving 10 bases between. The CDR3 is made up of 14 amino acids. Germline lookup yields CDR1 LNHDA and CDR2 SQIVND (reference sequence). CDR3 sequence reads: CASSRGRGNTEAFF. The CDR3 DNA reads TGTGCCAGTAGTAGGGGCAGGGGGAACACTGAAGCTTTCTTT.

The V call is TRBV27, the J call TRBJ2-3, with TRBD2 matching over 8 bases. The CDR3 is made up of 14 amino acids. Trimming removed 6 bases from V and 5 bases from J; junction bases left unmatched: 7. The germline gives CDR1 MNHEY, CDR2 SMNVEV (reference sequence). The CDR3 sequence is CASSRGGQGDTQYF. The DNA for the CDR3 is TGTGCCAGCAGCCGGGGGGGCCAAGGAGATACGCAGTATTTT.

This chain joins TRBV9 and TRBJ2-7; D possibly corresponds to TRBD2 (6 bases). The germline CDR1 and CDR2 sequences are SGDLS and YYNGEE. The CDR3 contains 14 residues. Between the trimmed V and J ends, which lost 0 bases and 6 bases, there was a span of 13 bases. For the CDR3, the DNA is TGTGCCAGCAGCGTAGGCTGGCGGGGTGCCGAGCAGTACTTC. It yields the protein CASSVGWRGAEQYF.

The chain recombines TRBV10-3 with TRBJ2-7, with 7 bases fitting TRBD1. Losses at the gene ends were 4 bases for V and 2 bases for J; bases not matched to a gene: 14. The CDR3 has 17 residues. Germline V gives CDR1 ENHRY, CDR2 SYGVKD. The CDR3 reads CAISARGVGTATYEQYF. The CDR3, as DNA: TGTGCCATCAGTGCCCGCGGCGTTGGGACAGCCACCTACGAGCAGTACTTC.

The chain carries TRBV6-5 and TRBJ2-1; TRBD2 is a possible D gene (6 bases). CDR1 is MNHEY, CDR2 SVGAGI, per germline. The CDR3 has 15 amino acids. V lost 4 bases and J lost 6, with 16 bases in between. The CDR3 sequence is CASSLRGGVPNEQFF. The CDR3 DNA reads as TGTGCCAGCAGTTTACGCGGCGGGGTTCCCAATGAGCAGTTCTTC.

This clone was observed a handful of times. This chain links TRBV15 with TRBJ1-1, with a possible D match to TRBD1 (5 bases). In germline, CDR1 is LNHNV, CDR2 YYDKDF (reference sequence). V lost 0 bases and J lost 6, with 14 bases in between. This CDR3 region has 15 residues. The CDR3 is CATSRDYQGLPEAFF. In DNA form, the CDR3 reads TGTGCCACCAGCAGAGATTATCAGGGTCTCCCTGAAGCTTTCTTT. The whole variable domain, filled in from reference TRBV15 and TRBJ1-1, reads DAMVIQNPRYQVTQFGKPVTLSCSQTLNHNVMYWYQQKSSQAPKLLFHYYDKDFNNEADTPDNFQSRRPNTSFCFLDIRSPGLGDTAMYLCATSRDYQGLPEAFFGQGTRLTVV.

The chain couples TRBV28 to TRBJ1-4, with D tentatively TRBD1 (6 bases). This CDR3 comprises 14 residues. The V and J ends lost 8 bases and 7 bases respectively, with 17 bases between them. The germline CDR1 and CDR2 sequences are MDHEN and SYDVKM. CDR3 in DNA: TGTGCCAGCGTGGCGGGGGGGGCGGGTGAAAAACTGTTTTTT. It codes for CASVAGGAGEKLFF.

The V gene is TRBV7-8, the J gene TRBJ1-2; the D is unclear. This CDR3 is built from 13 residues. V dropped 1 base and J dropped 3 bases, with 6 bases sitting between them. The V gene's germline CDR1 is SGHVS and CDR2 FQNEAQ. The CDR3 nucleotides read TGTGCCAGCAGCTTAGATCGGGACTATGGCTACACCTTC. Translated, it gives CASSLDRDYGYTF.

The chain has TRBV19 and TRBJ1-2; 11 bases align to TRBD1. This CDR3 has 14 residues. The trim removed 7 bases at V and 2 bases at J, leaving 3 bases unmatched. Looked up from germline, CDR1 is LNHDA and CDR2 is SQIVND (reference sequence). CDR3 sequence reads: CASTRTGGNYGYTF. CDR3 coding DNA: TGTGCCAGTACCAGGACAGGGGGCAACTATGGCTACACCTTC.

This rearrangement joins TRBV19 to TRBJ1-5; tentatively, D is TRBD1 (5 bases). The CDR3 has 12 residues. CDR1 and CDR2 (germline): LNHDA, SQIVND (reference sequence). Deletions cut 5 bases from V and 5 bases from J, with 7 bases between. CDR3 coding DNA: TGTGCCAGTAGTCGGGGGGATCAGCCCCAGCATTTT. This translates into CASSRGDQPQHF.

The chain carries TRBV10-2 and TRBJ1-1; D unclear. The CDR3 has 13 amino acids. From germline, CDR1 is WSHSY and CDR2 SAAADI. V was clipped by 1 base and J by 3 bases, with 6 bases between them. CDR3 in DNA: TGCGCCAGCAGTGAGTATCAGGACACTGAAGCTTTCTTT. It encodes CASSEYQDTEAFF.